These T cell receptor beta chains were read from a single sample in a study of blood T cells in healthy people across ages. From the 5' RACE reads, TCRdb called clonotypes with MiXCR, one entry per CDR3 protein. The sample records hundreds of thousands of distinct CDR3 sequences, around 25% being singletons. The sample was also linked to a second study, of T cells of mothers and their children.

Sequencing input: blood. All receptors come from a boy younger than 18 in good health. Each CDR3 is given with its conserved first and last residue. A D gene is named only where the DNA matches it firmly. Clone sizes are given selectively: once, few, many, or a class where the clone is expanded.

j_call v_call clone_size d_call cdr3_nt cdr3_aa
TRBJ1-4 TRBV6-6 few NA TGTGCCAGCAGTTCCCCCTTTGGGGCAAAGGAAAAACTGTTTTTT CASSSPFGAKEKLFF
TRBJ2-7 TRBV28 few NA TGTGCCAGCAGTTCCGCTAGTTCCCCCTCCTACGAGCAGTACTTC CASSSASSPSYEQYF
TRBJ2-5 TRBV5-1 NA TRBD2 TGCGCCAGCAGCTTGGCGGGAGGCCAGTACTTC CASSLAGGQYF
TRBJ2-1 TRBV24-1 NA TRBD1 TGTGCCTCCAACAGGGGGCGAGTTCTATTAAATGAGCAGTTCTTC CASNRGRVLLNEQFF
TRBJ1-1 TRBV6-6 many NA TGTGCCAGCAGTAGACAGCTGAACACTGAAGCTTTCTTT CASSRQLNTEAFF
TRBJ2-5 TRBV3-1 few NA TGTGCCAGCAGCCAAGACACCCTGTGGGGGACCCAGTACTTC CASSQDTLWGTQYF
TRBJ2-3 TRBV7-2 NA NA TGTGCCAGCAGCGTCAGGGCGTCAGATACGCAGTATTTT CASSVRASDTQYF
TRBJ1-4 TRBV9 NA NA TGTGCCAGCAGCCCTACAGGGAGGGATGAAAAACTGTTTTTT CASSPTGRDEKLFF
TRBJ2-2 TRBV7-9 NA NA TGTGCCAGCAGCTTAGTTCTGTGGCAGAACACCGGGGAGCTGTTTTTT CASSLVLWQNTGELFF
TRBJ2-5 TRBV7-9 NA NA TGTGCCAGCCTCCATAACACGGATAAAGAGACCCAGTACTTC CASLHNTDKETQYF
TRBJ2-1 TRBV5-4 few TRBD2 TGTGCCAGCAGCCCGAGGGGCACCCCGGGACTAGCAGCCTTAAATGAGCGGTTCTTC CASSPRGTPGLAALNERFF
TRBJ1-1 TRBV15 few TRBD1 TGTGCCACCAGCAGGGACAGGGGCAAAGTGAACACTGAAGCTTTCTTT CATSRDRGKVNTEAFF
TRBJ2-7 TRBV5-6 NA TRBD1 TGTGCCAGCAGTCAATTGACGGGACAGGACAGCTACGAGCAGTACTTC CASSQLTGQDSYEQYF
TRBJ1-2 TRBV19 NA TRBD1 TGTGCCAGTAGTATCTTCGGTATAAATGACAGGGACTATGGCTACACCTTC CASSIFGINDRDYGYTF
TRBJ1-1 TRBV25-1 NA NA TGTGCCAGCAGTGAATATCCGGGCACTGAAGCTTTCTTT CASSEYPGTEAFF
TRBJ2-3 TRBV20-1 few NA TGCAGTGCTAGGGGGGCCTTAGGGTCTGCTGATACGCAGTATTTT CSARGALGSADTQYF
TRBJ1-1 TRBV20-1 NA NA TGCAGTGCTAGAGACGGGGGGGACACTGAAGCTTTCTTT CSARDGGDTEAFF
TRBJ2-5 TRBV12-3/TRBV12-4 few NA TGTGCCAGCAACTCGGCCAATGAGGGGACCCAGTACTTC CASNSANEGTQYF
TRBJ2-3 TRBV10-3 NA NA TGTGCCATCAGTGCCCAAGGGGTCCAAGATACGCAGTATTTT CAISAQGVQDTQYF
TRBJ2-7 TRBV9 NA NA TGTGCCAGCAGCGTAGATCTGGGAACCTACGAGCAGTACTTC CASSVDLGTYEQYF
TRBJ2-7 TRBV10-3 few TRBD1 TGTGCCATCAGACCCGACAGGGGCACCTACGAGCAGTACTTC CAIRPDRGTYEQYF
TRBJ2-7 TRBV5-6 few NA TGTGCCAGCAGCCGGACAGATACCTACGAGCAGTACTTC CASSRTDTYEQYF
TRBJ2-2 TRBV6-1 many NA TGTGCCAGCAGTGAAGCACAGGGGAACACCGGGGAGCTGTTTTTT CASSEAQGNTGELFF
TRBJ2-1 TRBV7-3 few TRBD2 TGTGCCAGCAGCTTAAGTAGCGGGGCATCCTACAATGAGCAGTTCTTC CASSLSSGASYNEQFF
TRBJ2-2 TRBV27 few NA TGTGCCAGCAACGGGAGAAGGGCCGGGGAGCTGTTTTTT CASNGRRAGELFF
TRBJ2-2 TRBV11-2 many TRBD1 TGTGCCAGCAGCATACCGCCCGGGACAGGGGGCTTCACCGGGGAGCTGTTTTTT CASSIPPGTGGFTGELFF
TRBJ2-5 TRBV5-6 NA NA TGTGCCAGCAGCTTGGCAAGGGGCCTAGAGACCCAGTACTTC CASSLARGLETQYF
TRBJ2-7 TRBV15 few NA TGTGCCACCAGCCTAGCTGTGGTCGGAAGCTCCTACGAGCAGTACTTC CATSLAVVGSSYEQYF
TRBJ2-7 TRBV7-8 NA NA TGTGCCAGCAGCGCCGGGGCTAGTGGCTACGAGCAGTACTTC CASSAGASGYEQYF
TRBJ1-2 TRBV5-1 few NA TGCGCCAGCAGCGTAGGATCCGACTATGGCTACACCTTC CASSVGSDYGYTF
TRBJ1-5 TRBV6-1 NA NA TGTGCCAGCAGTGCATCAGGGACGTCTAGCAATCAGCCCCAGCATTTT CASSASGTSSNQPQHF
TRBJ2-5 TRBV9 few NA TGTGCCAGCAGCCGAAGGGGGGACTACCAAGAGACCCAGTACTTC CASSRRGDYQETQYF
TRBJ2-5 TRBV7-8 NA NA TGTGCCAGCCATACAGGGCACCAAGAGACCCAGTACTTC CASHTGHQETQYF
TRBJ2-2 TRBV20-1 NA NA TGCAGTGCTTTGAAGGAGCTGAACACCGGGGAGCTGTTTTTT CSALKELNTGELFF
TRBJ2-7 TRBV6-2/TRBV6-3 NA NA TGTGCCAGCACCGGGTTTCCCTACGAGCAGTACTTC CASTGFPYEQYF
TRBJ2-5 TRBV29-1 few NA TGCAGCGTTATCCCGACGATCCAAGAGACCCAGTACTTC CSVIPTIQETQYF
TRBJ1-3 TRBV7-2 NA NA TGTGCCAGCAGCTTAGCTTGGGACGGGGGAAACACCATATATTTT CASSLAWDGGNTIYF
TRBJ1-1 TRBV6-1 few TRBD1 TGTGCCAGCAGTGGGGGGACAGGGACCACTGAAGCTTTCTTT CASSGGTGTTEAFF
TRBJ2-1 TRBV7-9 few NA TGTGCCAGCAGCTTAGGCGGGGTCCCCTACAATGAGCAGTTCTTC CASSLGGVPYNEQFF
TRBJ2-3 TRBV9 NA TRBD2 TGTGCCAGCAGCGACCTGGGACTAGCGCATACGCAGTATTTT CASSDLGLAHTQYF
TRBJ2-3 TRBV12-3/TRBV12-4 NA NA TGTGCCAGCGTGCTAGTAAGCACAGATACGCAGTATTTT CASVLVSTDTQYF
TRBJ2-5 TRBV7-2 NA TRBD2 TGTGCCAGCAGCTGGAGCGGGGGGCGGCGGGAGACCCAGTACTTC CASSWSGGRRETQYF
TRBJ1-6 TRBV28 few NA TGTGCCAGCAGTTTGCCCCTCTTTGGAGAATCACCCCTCCACTTT CASSLPLFGESPLHF
TRBJ1-2 TRBV25-1 NA TRBD1 TGTGCCACCAGTGAATCACGGCAGGGGGCCTATGGCTACACCTTC CATSESRQGAYGYTF
TRBJ1-4 TRBV6-2/TRBV6-3 few NA TGTGCCATCGGGCCTCGGATCTGGAAGAACAATGAAAAACTGTTTTTT CAIGPRIWKNNEKLFF
TRBJ2-3 TRBV7-8 NA NA TGTGCCAGCAGCCCAGACGTTTCGCCCCCACACACAGATACGCAGTATTTT CASSPDVSPPHTDTQYF
TRBJ2-7 TRBV15 NA TRBD2 TGTGCCACCAGCAAGGGACTAGCGGGGACCTACGAGCAGTACTTC CATSKGLAGTYEQYF
TRBJ2-3 TRBV28 NA NA TGTGCCAGCAGTTTTAGGCCGCCAGATACGCAGTATTTT CASSFRPPDTQYF
TRBJ1-1 TRBV13 NA NA TGTGCCGGCAGTTCGGGCCGAAGGACTGAAGCTTTCTTT CAGSSGRRTEAFF
TRBJ2-7 TRBV7-2 NA NA TGTGCCAGCAGCTTGGGGGGACCGGGCGAGCAGTACTTC CASSLGGPGEQYF